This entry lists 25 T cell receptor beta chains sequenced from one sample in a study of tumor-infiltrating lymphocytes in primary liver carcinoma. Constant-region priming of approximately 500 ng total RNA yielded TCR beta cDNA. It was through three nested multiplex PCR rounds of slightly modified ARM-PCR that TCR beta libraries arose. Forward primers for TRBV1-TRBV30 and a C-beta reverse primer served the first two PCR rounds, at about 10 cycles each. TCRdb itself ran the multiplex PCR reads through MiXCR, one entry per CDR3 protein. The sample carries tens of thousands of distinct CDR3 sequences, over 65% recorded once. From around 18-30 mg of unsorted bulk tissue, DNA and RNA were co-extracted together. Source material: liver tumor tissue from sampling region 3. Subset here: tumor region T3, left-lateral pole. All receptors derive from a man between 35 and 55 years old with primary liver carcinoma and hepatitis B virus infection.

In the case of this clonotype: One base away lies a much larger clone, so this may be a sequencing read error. The CDR3 is CASSFRSGRLQEAQYF. The CDR3 bases are TGTGCCAGCAGTTTTCGCAGCGGGAGGCTGCAAGAGGCCCAGTACTTC. This sequence joins TRBV28 and TRBJ2-5; TRBD2 matches at 9 bases. Looked up from germline, CDR1 is MDHEN and CDR2 is SYDVKM. The CDR3 contains 16 residues.

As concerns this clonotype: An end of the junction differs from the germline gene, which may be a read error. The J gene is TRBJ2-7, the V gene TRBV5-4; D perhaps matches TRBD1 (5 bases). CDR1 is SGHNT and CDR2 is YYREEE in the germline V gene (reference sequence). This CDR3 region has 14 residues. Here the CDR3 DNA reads TGTGCCAGTAGCTTGAATGGGGCCACCTACGAGCAGTACTTC. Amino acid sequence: CASSLNGATYEQYF.

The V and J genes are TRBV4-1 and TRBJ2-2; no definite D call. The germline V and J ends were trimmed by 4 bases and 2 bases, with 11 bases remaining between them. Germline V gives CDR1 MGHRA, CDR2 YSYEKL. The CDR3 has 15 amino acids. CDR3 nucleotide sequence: TGCGCCAGCAGCCGAGAAGTTACTAACACCGGGGAGCTGTTTTTT. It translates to CASSREVTNTGELFF.

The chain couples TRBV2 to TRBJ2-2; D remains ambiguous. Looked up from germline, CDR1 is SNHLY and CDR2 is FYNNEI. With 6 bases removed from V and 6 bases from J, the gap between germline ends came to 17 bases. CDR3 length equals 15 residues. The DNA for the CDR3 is TGTGCCAGCAGGCCCTGGGCGAGTCCTCCCGGGGAGCTGTTTTTT. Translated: CASRPWASPPGELFF.

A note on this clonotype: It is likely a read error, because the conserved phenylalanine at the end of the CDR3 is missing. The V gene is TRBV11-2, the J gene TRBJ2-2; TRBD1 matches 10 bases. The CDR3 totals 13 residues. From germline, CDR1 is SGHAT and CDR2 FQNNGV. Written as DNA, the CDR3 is TGTGCCACGGGACAGGGGACCACCGGGGAACTGTTTTCT. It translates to CATGQGTTGELFS.

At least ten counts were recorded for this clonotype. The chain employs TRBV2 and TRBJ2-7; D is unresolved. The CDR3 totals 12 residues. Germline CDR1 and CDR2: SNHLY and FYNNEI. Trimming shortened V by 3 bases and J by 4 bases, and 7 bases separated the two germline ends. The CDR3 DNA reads TGTGCCAGCAGTGAGATGGATTACGAGCAGTACTTC. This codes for CASSEMDYEQYF.

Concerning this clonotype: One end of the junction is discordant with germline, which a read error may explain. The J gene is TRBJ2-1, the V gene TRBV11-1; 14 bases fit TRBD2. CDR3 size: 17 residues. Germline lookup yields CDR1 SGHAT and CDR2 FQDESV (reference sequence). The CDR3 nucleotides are TGTACCAGTAGCCTGGGACTAGCGGGAGAAGTTGGCAATGAACAGTTCTTC. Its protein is CTSSLGLAGEVGNEQFF. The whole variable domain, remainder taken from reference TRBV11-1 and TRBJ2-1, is EAEVAQSPRYKITEKSQAVAFWCDPISGHATLYWYRQILGQGPELLVQFQDESVVDDSQLPKDRFSAERLKGVDSTLKIQPAELGDSAMYLCTSSLGLAGEVGNEQFFGPGTRLTVL.

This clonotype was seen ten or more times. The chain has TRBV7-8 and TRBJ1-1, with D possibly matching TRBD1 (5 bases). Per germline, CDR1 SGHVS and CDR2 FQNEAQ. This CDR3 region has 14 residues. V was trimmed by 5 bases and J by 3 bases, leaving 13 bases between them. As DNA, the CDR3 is TGTGCCAGCAGCCCCCTAGGAGGGGACACTGAAGCTTTCTTT. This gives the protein CASSPLGGDTEAFF.

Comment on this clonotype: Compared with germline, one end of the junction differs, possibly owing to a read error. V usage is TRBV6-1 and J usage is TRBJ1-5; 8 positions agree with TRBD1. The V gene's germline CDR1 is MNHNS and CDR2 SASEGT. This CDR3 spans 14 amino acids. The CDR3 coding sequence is TGTGCCAGTAGTGAACCGCAGGGGGCTCAGCCCCAGCATTTT. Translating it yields CASSEPQGAQPQHF.

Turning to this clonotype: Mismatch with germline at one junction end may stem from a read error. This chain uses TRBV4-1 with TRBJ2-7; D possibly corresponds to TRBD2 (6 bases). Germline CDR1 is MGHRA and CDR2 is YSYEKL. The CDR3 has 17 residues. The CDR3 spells CASTLTSRYFSTYEQYF. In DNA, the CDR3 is TGCGCTAGCACCCTCACTAGCAGGTACTTTTCCACATACGAGCAGTACTTC.

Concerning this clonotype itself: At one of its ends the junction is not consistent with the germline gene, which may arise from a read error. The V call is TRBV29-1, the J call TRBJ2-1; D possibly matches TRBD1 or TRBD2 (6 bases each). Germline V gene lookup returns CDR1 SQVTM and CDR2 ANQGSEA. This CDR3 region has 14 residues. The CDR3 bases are TGCAGCGGATTGCCGGGAGAGGGGGTAGATGAGCTGTTCTTC. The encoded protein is CSGLPGEGVDELFF.

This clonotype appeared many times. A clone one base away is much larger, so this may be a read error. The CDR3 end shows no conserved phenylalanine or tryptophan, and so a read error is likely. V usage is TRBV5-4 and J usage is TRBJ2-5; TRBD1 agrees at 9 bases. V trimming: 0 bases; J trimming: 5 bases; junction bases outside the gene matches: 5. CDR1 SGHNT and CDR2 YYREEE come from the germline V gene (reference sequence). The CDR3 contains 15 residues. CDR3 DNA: TGTGCCAGCAGCTTGGACAGGGGGCTAGGGGAGACCCAGTACCTC. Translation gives CASSLDRGLGETQYL.

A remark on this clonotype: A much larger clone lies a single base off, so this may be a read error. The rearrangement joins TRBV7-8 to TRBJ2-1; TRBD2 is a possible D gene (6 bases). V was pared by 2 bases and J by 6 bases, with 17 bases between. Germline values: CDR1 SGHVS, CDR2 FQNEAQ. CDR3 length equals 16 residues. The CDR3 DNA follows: TGTGCCAGCAGCTTACCCGGACTAATAGGAACCAATGAGCAGTTCTTC. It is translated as CASSLPGLIGTNEQFF.

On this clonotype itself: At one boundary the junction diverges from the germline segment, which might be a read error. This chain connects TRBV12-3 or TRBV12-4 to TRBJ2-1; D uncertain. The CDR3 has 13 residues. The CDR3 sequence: CTSSWRVDNEQFF. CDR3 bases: TGTACCAGCAGCTGGAGAGTGGACAATGAGCAGTTCTTC.

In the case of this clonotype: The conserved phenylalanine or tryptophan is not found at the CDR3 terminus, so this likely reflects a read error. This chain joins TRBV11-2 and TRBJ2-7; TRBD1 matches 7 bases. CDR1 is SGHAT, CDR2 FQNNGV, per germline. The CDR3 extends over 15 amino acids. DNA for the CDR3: TGTGCCAGCAGGTCTACAGGGGTCCGGAGGTACGGGCAGTACTCC. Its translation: CASRSTGVRRYGQYS.

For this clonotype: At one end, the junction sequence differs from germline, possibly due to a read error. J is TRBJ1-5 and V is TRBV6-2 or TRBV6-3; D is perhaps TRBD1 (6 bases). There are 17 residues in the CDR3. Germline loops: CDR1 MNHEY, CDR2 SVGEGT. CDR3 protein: CASSYYGQGLDNQPPHF. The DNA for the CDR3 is TGTGCCAGCAGTTACTATGGGCAGGGGTTAGATAATCAGCCCCCGCATTTT.

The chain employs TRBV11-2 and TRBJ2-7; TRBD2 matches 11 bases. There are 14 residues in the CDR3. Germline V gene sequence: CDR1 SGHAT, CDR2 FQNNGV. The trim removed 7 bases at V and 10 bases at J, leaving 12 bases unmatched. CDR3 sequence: CASKRLAGTCEQYF. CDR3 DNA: TGTGCCAGCAAAAGACTAGCGGGAACATGCGAACAGTACTTC.

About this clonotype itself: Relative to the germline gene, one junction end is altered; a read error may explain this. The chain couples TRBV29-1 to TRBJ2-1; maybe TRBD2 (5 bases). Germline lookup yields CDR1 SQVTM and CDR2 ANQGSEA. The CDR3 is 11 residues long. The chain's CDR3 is CSVDKRNKQFF. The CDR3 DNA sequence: TGTAGCGTCGATAAGAGGAATAAGCAGTTCTTC.

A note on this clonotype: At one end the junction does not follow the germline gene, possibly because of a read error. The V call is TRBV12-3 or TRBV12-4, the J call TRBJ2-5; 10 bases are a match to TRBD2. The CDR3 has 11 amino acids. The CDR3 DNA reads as TGTGCCAGCAGTTCGGGGACTAGCGTCTTTTTC. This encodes CASSSGTSVFF.

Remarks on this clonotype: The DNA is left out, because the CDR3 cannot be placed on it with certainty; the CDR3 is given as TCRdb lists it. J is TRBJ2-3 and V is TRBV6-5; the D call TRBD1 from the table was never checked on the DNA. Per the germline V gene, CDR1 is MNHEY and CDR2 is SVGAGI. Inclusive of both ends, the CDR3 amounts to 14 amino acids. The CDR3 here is CASSYGVGTGAWYF.

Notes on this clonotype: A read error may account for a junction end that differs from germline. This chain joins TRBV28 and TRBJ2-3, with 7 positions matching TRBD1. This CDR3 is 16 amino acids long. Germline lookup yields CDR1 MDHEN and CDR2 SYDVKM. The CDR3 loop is CASSTPTGLGTDTKYF. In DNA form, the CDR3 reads TGTGCCAGCAGTACCCCGACAGGGCTGGGCACAGATACGAAGTATTTT.

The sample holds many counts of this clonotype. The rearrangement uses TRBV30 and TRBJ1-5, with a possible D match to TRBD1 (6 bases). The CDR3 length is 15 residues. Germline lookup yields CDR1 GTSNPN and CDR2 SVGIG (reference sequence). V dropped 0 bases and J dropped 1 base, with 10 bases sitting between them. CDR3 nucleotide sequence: TGTGCCTGGAGTGTGGGGGCGCGGAGCAATCAGCCCCAGCATTTT. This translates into CAWSVGARSNQPQHF.

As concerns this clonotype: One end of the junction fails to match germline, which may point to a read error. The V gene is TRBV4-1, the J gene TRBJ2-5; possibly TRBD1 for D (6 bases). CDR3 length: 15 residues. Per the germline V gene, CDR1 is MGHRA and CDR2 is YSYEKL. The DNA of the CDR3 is TGCGCCAGCAGCCCTTGGGACACTTCTGGGGAGAACCAGTACTTC. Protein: CASSPWDTSGENQYF.

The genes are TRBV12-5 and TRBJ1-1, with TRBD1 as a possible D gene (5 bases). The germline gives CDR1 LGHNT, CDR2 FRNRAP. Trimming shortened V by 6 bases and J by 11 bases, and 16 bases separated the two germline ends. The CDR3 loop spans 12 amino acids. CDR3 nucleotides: TGTGCTAGTGGCTTAGGACATGGCGAGGCTTTCTTT. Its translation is CASGLGHGEAFF.

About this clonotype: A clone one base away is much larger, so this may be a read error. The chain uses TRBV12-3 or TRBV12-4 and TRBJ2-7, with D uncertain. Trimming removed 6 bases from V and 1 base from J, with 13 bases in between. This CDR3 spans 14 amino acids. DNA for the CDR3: TGTGCCAGCAGGCCCCCTAGTATATCCTACGAGCAGTACTTC. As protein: CASRPPSISYEQYF.